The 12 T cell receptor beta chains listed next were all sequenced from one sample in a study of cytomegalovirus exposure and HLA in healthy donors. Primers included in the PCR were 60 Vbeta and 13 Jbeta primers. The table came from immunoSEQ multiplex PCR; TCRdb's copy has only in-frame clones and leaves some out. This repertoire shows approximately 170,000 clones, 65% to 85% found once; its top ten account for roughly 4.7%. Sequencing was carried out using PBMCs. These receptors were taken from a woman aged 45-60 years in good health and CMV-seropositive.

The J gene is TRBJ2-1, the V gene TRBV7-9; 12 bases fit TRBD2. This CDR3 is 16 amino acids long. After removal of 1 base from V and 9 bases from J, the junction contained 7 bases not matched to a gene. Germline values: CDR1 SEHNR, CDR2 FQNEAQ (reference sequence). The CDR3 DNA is TGTGCCAGCAGCTTAGGACTAGCGGGAGTAGTCGGTGAGCAGTTCTTC. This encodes CASSLGLAGVVGEQFF.

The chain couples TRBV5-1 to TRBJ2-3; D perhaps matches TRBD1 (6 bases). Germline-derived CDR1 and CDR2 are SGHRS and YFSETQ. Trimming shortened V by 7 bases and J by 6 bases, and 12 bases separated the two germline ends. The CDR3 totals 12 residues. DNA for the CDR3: TGCGCCAGCGGGGGCAGTGGTGATACGCAGTATTTT. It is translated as CASGGSGDTQYF.

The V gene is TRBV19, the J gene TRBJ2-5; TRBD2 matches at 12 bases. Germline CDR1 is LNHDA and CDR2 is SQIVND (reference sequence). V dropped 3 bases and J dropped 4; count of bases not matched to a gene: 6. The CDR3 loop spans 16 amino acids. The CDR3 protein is CASSITQLAGGETQYF. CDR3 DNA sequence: TGTGCCAGTAGTATTACCCAACTAGCGGGAGGAGAGACCCAGTACTTC.

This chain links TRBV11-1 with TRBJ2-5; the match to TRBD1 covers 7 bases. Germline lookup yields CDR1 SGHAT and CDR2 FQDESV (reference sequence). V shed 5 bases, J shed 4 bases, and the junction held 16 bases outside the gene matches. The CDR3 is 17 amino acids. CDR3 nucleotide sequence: TGTGCCAGCAGCGCTCACCCTCCTGGACAGGTTCGAGAGACCCAGTACTTC. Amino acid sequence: CASSAHPPGQVRETQYF. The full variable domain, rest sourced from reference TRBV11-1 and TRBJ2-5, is EAEVAQSPRYKITEKSQAVAFWCDPISGHATLYWYRQILGQGPELLVQFQDESVVDDSQLPKDRFSAERLKGVDSTLKIQPAELGDSAMYLCASSAHPPGQVRETQYFGPGTRLLVL.

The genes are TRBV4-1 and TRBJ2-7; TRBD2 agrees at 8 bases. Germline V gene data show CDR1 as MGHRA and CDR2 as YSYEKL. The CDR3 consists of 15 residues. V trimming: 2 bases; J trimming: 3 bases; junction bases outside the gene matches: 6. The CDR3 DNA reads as TGCGCCAGCAGCCAATCGCTCGGGACTAGCTACGAGCAGTACTTC. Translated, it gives CASSQSLGTSYEQYF.

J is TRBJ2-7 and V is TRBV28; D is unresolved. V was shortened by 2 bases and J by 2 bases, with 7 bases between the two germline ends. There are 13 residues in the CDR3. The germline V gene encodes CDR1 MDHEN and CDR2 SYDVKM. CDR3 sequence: CASSLKLAYEQYF. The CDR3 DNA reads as TGTGCCAGCAGTTTAAAACTCGCCTACGAGCAGTACTTC.

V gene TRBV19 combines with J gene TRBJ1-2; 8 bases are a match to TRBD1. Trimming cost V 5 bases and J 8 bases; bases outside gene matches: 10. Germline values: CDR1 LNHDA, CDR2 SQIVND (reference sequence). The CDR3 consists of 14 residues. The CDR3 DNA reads TGTGCCAGTAGTTTCGGACAGGGCTCCCTGGGCTACACCTTC. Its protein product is CASSFGQGSLGYTF.

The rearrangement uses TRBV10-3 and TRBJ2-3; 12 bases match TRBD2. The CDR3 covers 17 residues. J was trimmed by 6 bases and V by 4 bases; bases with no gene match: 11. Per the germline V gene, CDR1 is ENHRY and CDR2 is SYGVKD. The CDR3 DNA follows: TGTGCCATCAGTGCGGTTTCTAGCGGGGGGGCCGGGGATACGCAGTATTTT. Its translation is CAISAVSSGGAGDTQYF.

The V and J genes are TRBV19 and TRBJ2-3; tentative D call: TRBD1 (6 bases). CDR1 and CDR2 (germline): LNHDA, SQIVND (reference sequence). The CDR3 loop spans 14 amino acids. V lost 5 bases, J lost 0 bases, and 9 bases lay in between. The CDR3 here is CASSAQGSTDTQYF. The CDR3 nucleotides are TGTGCCAGTAGTGCGCAGGGGAGCACAGATACGCAGTATTTT. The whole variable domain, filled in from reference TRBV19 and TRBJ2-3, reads DGGITQSPKYLFRKEGQNVTLSCEQNLNHDAMYWYRQDPGQGLRLIYYSQIVNDFQKGDIAEGYSVSREKKESFPLTVTSAQKNPTAFYLCASSAQGSTDTQYFGPGTRLTVL.

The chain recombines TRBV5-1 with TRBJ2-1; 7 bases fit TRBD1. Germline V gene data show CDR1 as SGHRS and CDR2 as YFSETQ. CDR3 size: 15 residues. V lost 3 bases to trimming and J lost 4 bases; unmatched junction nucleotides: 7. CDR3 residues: CASSYRDSPYNEQFF. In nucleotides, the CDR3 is TGCGCCAGCAGCTACCGGGACAGCCCTTACAATGAGCAGTTCTTC. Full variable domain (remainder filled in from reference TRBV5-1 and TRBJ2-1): KAGVTQTPRYLIKTRGQQVTLSCSPISGHRSVSWYQQTPGQGLQFLFEYFSETQRNKGNFPGRFSGRQFSNSRSEMNVSTLELGDSALYLCASSYRDSPYNEQFFGPGTRLTVL.

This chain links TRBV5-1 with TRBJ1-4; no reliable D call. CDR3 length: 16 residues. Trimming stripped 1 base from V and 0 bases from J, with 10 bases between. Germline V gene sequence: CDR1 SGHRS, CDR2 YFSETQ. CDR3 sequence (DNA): TGCGCCAGCAGCTTGCGAGTTAGTGCAACTAATGAAAAACTGTTTTTT. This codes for CASSLRVSATNEKLFF. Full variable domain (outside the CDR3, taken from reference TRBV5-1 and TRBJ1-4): KAGVTQTPRYLIKTRGQQVTLSCSPISGHRSVSWYQQTPGQGLQFLFEYFSETQRNKGNFPGRFSGRQFSNSRSEMNVSTLELGDSALYLCASSLRVSATNEKLFFGSGTQLSVL.

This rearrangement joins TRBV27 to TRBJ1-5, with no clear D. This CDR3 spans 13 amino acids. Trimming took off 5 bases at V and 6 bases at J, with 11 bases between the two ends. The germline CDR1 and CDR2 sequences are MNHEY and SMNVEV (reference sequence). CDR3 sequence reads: CASSPSPRQPQHF. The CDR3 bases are TGTGCCAGCAGTCCCAGTCCCCGTCAGCCCCAGCATTTT.